These T cell receptor beta chains were read from a single sample in a study of CD4 T cells in relation to SARS-CoV-2 and coronaviruses. Their target antigens are unknown. This table comes from immunoSEQ multiplex PCR, and its TCRdb copy is limited to in-frame clones, with some not included. The sample has around 20,000 clones, about 60% seen once. The sample comprised CD4+ T cells from PBMCs, cultured in vitro. These TCRs come from a human donor in good health. Both conserved end residues are part of each CDR3. Each record gives: clone size, V gene, D gene, J gene, CDR3 DNA, CDR3 protein. D genes are given only for firm matches. A clone size is listed for some rows: how often the clone was seen (once, few, many), or a class if it is expanded.

clone size: NA
V gene: TRBV30
D gene: NA
J gene: TRBJ2-5
CDR3 DNA: TGTGCCTGGAGCATCACGGGGACCCAGTACTTC
CDR3 protein: CAWSITGTQYF

clone size: once
V gene: TRBV7-2
D gene: NA
J gene: TRBJ2-3
CDR3 DNA: TGTGCCAGCAGCCCTGGGGCAGATACGCAGTATTTT
CDR3 protein: CASSPGADTQYF

clone size: NA
V gene: TRBV7-2
D gene: NA
J gene: TRBJ1-5
CDR3 DNA: TGTGCCAGCAGCCCGACCCTGCCCAATCAGCCCCAGCATTTT
CDR3 protein: CASSPTLPNQPQHF

clone size: NA
V gene: TRBV2
D gene: TRBD1
J gene: TRBJ2-2
CDR3 DNA: TGTGCCACTAGAGGCAGGGGGTGGAACACCGGGGAGCTGTTTTTT
CDR3 protein: CATRGRGWNTGELFF

clone size: NA
V gene: TRBV30
D gene: NA
J gene: TRBJ2-7
CDR3 DNA: TGTGCCTGGAGTGTAGGGAGTGGCTACGAGCAGTACTTC
CDR3 protein: CAWSVGSGYEQYF

clone size: few
V gene: TRBV28
D gene: TRBD2
J gene: TRBJ2-1
CDR3 DNA: TGTGCCAGCAGTTTATATCTAGCGGGTTACAATGAGCAGTTCTTC
CDR3 protein: CASSLYLAGYNEQFF

clone size: NA
V gene: TRBV7-3
D gene: TRBD2
J gene: TRBJ2-2
CDR3 DNA: TGTGCCAGCCAACTAGCGGGAGGGCCTGGCACCGGGGAGCTGTTTTTT
CDR3 protein: CASQLAGGPGTGELFF

clone size: NA
V gene: TRBV7-3
D gene: TRBD1
J gene: TRBJ1-5
CDR3 DNA: TGTGCCAGCAGTCTCGACAGGGATCAGCCCCAGCATTTT
CDR3 protein: CASSLDRDQPQHF

clone size: NA
V gene: TRBV6-2/TRBV6-3
D gene: NA
J gene: TRBJ1-2
CDR3 DNA: TGTGCCAGCAGTTACGGGGCTCCCTCTAACTATGGCTACACCTTC
CDR3 protein: CASSYGAPSNYGYTF

clone size: NA
V gene: TRBV6-5
D gene: TRBD2
J gene: TRBJ2-5
CDR3 DNA: TGTGCCAGCAGTTACGTGGGGACTAAAGAGACCCAGTACTTC
CDR3 protein: CASSYVGTKETQYF

clone size: NA
V gene: TRBV10-3
D gene: TRBD1
J gene: TRBJ1-5
CDR3 DNA: TGTGCCATCAGACTTACAGGGGGAGGGCAGCCCCAGCATTTT
CDR3 protein: CAIRLTGGGQPQHF

clone size: NA
V gene: TRBV28
D gene: TRBD1
J gene: TRBJ1-5
CDR3 DNA: TGTGCCAGCAGCTATAGGACAGGCTATAGCAATCAGCCCCAGCATTTT
CDR3 protein: CASSYRTGYSNQPQHF

clone size: NA
V gene: TRBV4-2
D gene: TRBD1
J gene: TRBJ1-1
CDR3 DNA: TGTGCCAGCAGCCAAGACAGGGGGGGTACACCTGGAACTGAAGCTTTCTTT
CDR3 protein: CASSQDRGGTPGTEAFF

clone size: NA
V gene: TRBV4-1
D gene: TRBD2
J gene: TRBJ2-1
CDR3 DNA: TGCGCCAGCAGCCGGAGACTAGCGGTATATGAGCAGTTCTTC
CDR3 protein: CASSRRLAVYEQFF

clone size: NA
V gene: TRBV30
D gene: NA
J gene: TRBJ1-3
CDR3 DNA: TGTGCCTGGAGAAACCGACAGCATATAGATTTT
CDR3 protein: CAWRNRQHIDF

clone size: NA
V gene: TRBV18
D gene: NA
J gene: TRBJ1-1
CDR3 DNA: TGTGCCAGCTCACCAAGCGGATTCTGGGCTGAAGCTTTCTTT
CDR3 protein: CASSPSGFWAEAFF

clone size: few
V gene: TRBV7-9
D gene: TRBD1
J gene: TRBJ2-1
CDR3 DNA: TGTGCCAGCAGCGTCCGACAGGGGGGCCACAATGAGCAGTTCTTC
CDR3 protein: CASSVRQGGHNEQFF

clone size: NA
V gene: TRBV4-3
D gene: NA
J gene: TRBJ2-7
CDR3 DNA: TGCGCCAGCAGCCAAGATAGGCAAAGTATCTACGAGCAGTACTTC
CDR3 protein: CASSQDRQSIYEQYF

clone size: NA
V gene: TRBV4-3
D gene: NA
J gene: TRBJ2-1
CDR3 DNA: TGCGCCAGCAGCCAAAGTTCCTACAATGAGCAGTTCTTC
CDR3 protein: CASSQSSYNEQFF

clone size: NA
V gene: TRBV3-1/TRBV3-2
D gene: TRBD2
J gene: TRBJ2-7
CDR3 DNA: TGTGCCAGCAGCCAAGTCCGAGCGGGGGGTTTCAAGCAGTACTTC
CDR3 protein: CASSQVRAGGFKQYF

clone size: NA
V gene: TRBV12-3/TRBV12-4
D gene: NA
J gene: TRBJ1-4
CDR3 DNA: TGTGCCAGCAGTTTTGAGACCTATGAAAAACTGTTTTTT
CDR3 protein: CASSFETYEKLFF

clone size: NA
V gene: TRBV21-1
D gene: NA
J gene: TRBJ1-6
CDR3 DNA: TGTGCCAGCAGCAGAAAGGAGATTAGGGCAAATTCACCCCTCCACTTT
CDR3 protein: CASSRKEIRANSPLHF